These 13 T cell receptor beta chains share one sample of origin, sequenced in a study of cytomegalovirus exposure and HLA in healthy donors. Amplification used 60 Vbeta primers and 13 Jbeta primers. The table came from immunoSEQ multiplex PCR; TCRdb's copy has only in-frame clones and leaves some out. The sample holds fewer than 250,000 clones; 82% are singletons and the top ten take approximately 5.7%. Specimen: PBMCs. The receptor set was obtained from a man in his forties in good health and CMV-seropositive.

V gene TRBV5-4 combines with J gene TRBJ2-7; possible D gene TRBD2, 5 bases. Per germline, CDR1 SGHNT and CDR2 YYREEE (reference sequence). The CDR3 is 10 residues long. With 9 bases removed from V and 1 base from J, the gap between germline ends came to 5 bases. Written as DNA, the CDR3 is TGTGCCACGGGGTCCTACGAGCAGTACTTC. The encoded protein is CATGSYEQYF.

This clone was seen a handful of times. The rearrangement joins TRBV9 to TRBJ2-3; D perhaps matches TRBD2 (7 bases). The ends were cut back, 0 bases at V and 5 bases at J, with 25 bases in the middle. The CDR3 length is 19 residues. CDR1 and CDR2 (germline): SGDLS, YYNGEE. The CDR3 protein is CASSVEDGRGGGVGDTQYF. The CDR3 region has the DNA TGTGCCAGCAGCGTAGAGGACGGGAGAGGGGGGGGAGTAGGAGATACGCAGTATTTT.

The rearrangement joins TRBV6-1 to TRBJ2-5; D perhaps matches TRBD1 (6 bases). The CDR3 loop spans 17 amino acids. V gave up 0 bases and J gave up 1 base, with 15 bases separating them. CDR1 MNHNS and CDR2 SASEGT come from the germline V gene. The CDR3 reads CASSEAGWTALQETQYF. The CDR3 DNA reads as TGTGCCAGCAGTGAAGCGGGGTGGACAGCTCTCCAAGAGACCCAGTACTTC.

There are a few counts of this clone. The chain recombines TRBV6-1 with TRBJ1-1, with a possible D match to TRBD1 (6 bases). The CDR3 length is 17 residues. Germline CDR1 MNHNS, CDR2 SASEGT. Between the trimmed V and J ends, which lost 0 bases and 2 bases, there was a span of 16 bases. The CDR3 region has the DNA TGTGCCAGCAGTGAAGCGCGCCCCGGGACATACAACACTGAAGCTTTCTTT. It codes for CASSEARPGTYNTEAFF.

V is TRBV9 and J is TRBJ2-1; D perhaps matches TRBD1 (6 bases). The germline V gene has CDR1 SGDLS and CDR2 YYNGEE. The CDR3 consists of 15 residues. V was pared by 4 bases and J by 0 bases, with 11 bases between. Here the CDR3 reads CASSPQGSSYNEQFF. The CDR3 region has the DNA TGTGCCAGCAGCCCCCAGGGGAGCTCCTACAATGAGCAGTTCTTC.

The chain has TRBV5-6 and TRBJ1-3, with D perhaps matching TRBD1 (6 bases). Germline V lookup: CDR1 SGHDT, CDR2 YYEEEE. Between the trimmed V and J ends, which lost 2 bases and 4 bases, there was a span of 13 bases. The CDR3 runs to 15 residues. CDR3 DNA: TGTGCCAGCAGCTTAGTGGGGGCCTTGGGAAACACCATATATTTT. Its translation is CASSLVGALGNTIYF.

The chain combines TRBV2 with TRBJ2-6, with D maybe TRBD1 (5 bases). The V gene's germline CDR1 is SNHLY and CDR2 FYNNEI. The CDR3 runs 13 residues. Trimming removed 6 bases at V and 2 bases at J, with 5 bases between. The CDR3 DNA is TGTGCCAGCAGCAGGGCTGGGGCCAACGTCCTGACTTTC. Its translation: CASSRAGANVLTF.

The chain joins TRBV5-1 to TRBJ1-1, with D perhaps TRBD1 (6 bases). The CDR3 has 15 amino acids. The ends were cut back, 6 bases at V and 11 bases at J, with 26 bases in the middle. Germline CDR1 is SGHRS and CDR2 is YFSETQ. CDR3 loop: CASTWGGGSIPLAFF. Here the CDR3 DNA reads TGCGCCAGCACTTGGGGTGGGGGCAGCATACCATTGGCTTTCTTT. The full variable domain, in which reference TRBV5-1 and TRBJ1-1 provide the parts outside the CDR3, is KAGVTQTPRYLIKTRGQQVTLSCSPISGHRSVSWYQQTPGQGLQFLFEYFSETQRNKGNFPGRFSGRQFSNSRSEMNVSTLELGDSALYLCASTWGGGSIPLAFFGQGTRLTVV.

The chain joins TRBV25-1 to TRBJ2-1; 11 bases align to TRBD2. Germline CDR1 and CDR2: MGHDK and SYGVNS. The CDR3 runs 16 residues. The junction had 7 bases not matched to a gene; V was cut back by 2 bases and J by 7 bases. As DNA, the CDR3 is TGTGCCAGCAGTGAAGTAGGGCTAGCGGGAGGAAATGAGCAGTTCTTC. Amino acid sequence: CASSEVGLAGGNEQFF. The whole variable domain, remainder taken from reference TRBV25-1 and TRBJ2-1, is EADIYQTPRYLVIGTGKKITLECSQTMGHDKMYWYQQDPGMELHLIHYSYGVNSTEKGDLSSESTVSRIRTEHFPLTLESARPSHTSQYLCASSEVGLAGGNEQFFGPGTRLTVL.

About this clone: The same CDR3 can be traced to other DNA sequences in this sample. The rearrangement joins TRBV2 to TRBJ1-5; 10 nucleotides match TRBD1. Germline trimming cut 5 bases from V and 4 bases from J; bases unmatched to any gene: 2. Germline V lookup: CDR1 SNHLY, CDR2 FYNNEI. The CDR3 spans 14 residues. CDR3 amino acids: CASSPGQGNQPQHF. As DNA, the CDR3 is TGTGCCAGCAGTCCGGGACAGGGGAATCAGCCCCAGCATTTT.

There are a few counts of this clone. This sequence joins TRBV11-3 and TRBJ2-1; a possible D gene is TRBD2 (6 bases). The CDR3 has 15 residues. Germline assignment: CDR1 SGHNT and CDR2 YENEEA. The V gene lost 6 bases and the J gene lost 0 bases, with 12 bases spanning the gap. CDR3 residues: CASSSSASSYNEQFF. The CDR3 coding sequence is TGTGCCAGCAGTTCTAGCGCCAGCTCCTACAATGAGCAGTTCTTC.

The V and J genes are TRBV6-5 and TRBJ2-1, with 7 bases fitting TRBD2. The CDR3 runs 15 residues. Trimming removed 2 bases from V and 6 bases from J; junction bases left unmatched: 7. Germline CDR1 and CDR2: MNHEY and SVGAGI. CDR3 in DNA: TGTGCCAGCAGTTACATCTGGGGGAGGGGCAATGAGCAGTTCTTC. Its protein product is CASSYIWGRGNEQFF.

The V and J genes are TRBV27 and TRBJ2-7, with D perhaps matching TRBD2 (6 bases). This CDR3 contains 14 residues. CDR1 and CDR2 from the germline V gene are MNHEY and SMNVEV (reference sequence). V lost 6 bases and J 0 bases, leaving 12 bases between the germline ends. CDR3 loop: CASSGSAGSYEQYF. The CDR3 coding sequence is TGTGCCAGCAGCGGGAGCGCAGGCTCCTACGAGCAGTACTTC.